The 24 T cell receptor beta chains in this list originate from one sample, sequenced in a study of T-cell memory formation after mild COVID-19. TCRdb ran MiXCR on the 5' RACE reads and lists one entry per CDR3 protein. Among hundreds of thousands of distinct CDR3 sequences listed, over 25% were seen once. The sample comprised PBMCs or a T cell subset sorted from them (not recorded which). The source of these receptors is an adult woman who had mild COVID-19 (a few samples of this study predate the infection). Cell type and time point are not known.

This clonotype was seen only a few times. The rearrangement links TRBV6-2 or TRBV6-3 to TRBJ2-1; 9 bases are shared with TRBD1. Germline-derived CDR1 and CDR2 are MNHEY and SVGEGT. Trimming cost V 5 bases and J 10 bases; bases outside gene matches: 12. The CDR3 is made up of 15 amino acids. The DNA of the CDR3 is TGTGCCAGCAGTCCCGGGACAGGGACGAGACGGGAGCAGTTCTTC. Translation gives CASSPGTGTRREQFF.

The chain links TRBV7-3 to TRBJ1-1; weak D call: TRBD1 (5 bases). There are 15 residues in the CDR3. The germline V gene has CDR1 SGHTA and CDR2 FQGTGA. Trimming stripped 4 bases from V and 0 bases from J, with 12 bases between. CDR3 sequence: CASSWTGTVNTEAFF. As DNA, the CDR3 is TGTGCCAGCAGCTGGACCGGGACGGTGAACACTGAAGCTTTCTTT.

The genes are TRBV6-5 and TRBJ1-2; D is ambiguous. The CDR3 runs to 14 residues. From germline, CDR1 is MNHEY and CDR2 SVGAGI. V was clipped by 6 bases and J by 5 bases, with 16 bases between them. The CDR3 spells CASSDREVRYGYTF. DNA for the CDR3: TGTGCCAGCAGCGACCGGGAGGTTCGGTATGGCTACACCTTC.

The chain links TRBV7-6 to TRBJ2-3; D is perhaps TRBD1 (5 bases). The CDR3 sequence is 16 residues long. The V gene's germline CDR1 is SGHVS and CDR2 FNYEAQ. V was cut by 1 base and J by 0 bases, with 11 bases left in between. The CDR3 coding sequence is TGTGCCAGCAGCTTAGGATCTCACAGGAGCACAGATACGCAGTATTTT. This gives the protein CASSLGSHRSTDTQYF.

The chain employs TRBV4-2 and TRBJ1-4, with D unresolved. Germline CDR1 LGHNA, CDR2 YNFKEQ. This CDR3 is built from 11 residues. V was trimmed by 4 bases and J by 6 bases, leaving 3 bases between them. In DNA, the CDR3 is TGTGCCAGCAGCCGGGATGAAAAACTGTTTTTT. It codes for CASSRDEKLFF.

This chain joins TRBV9 and TRBJ2-1; D possibly corresponds to TRBD1 (6 bases). There are 18 residues in the CDR3. Germline assignment: CDR1 SGDLS and CDR2 YYNGEE. V dropped 0 bases and J dropped 2 bases, with 18 bases sitting between them. CDR3 region: CASSVERVAGVPYNEQFF. DNA for the CDR3: TGTGCCAGCAGCGTAGAGAGGGTCGCAGGGGTCCCCTACAATGAGCAGTTCTTC.

This clonotype was detected only a few times. The V gene is TRBV7-9, the J gene TRBJ2-3; weak D call: TRBD1 (6 bases). Germline CDR1 and CDR2: SEHNR and FQNEAQ (reference sequence). V was shortened by 2 bases and J by 2 bases, with 14 bases between the two germline ends. This CDR3 has 16 residues. The CDR3 sequence is CASSLTGTTDTDTQYF. The CDR3 DNA reads TGTGCCAGCAGCTTAACCGGGACAACGGACACAGATACGCAGTATTTT.

This chain's CDR3 is CASSPLGGRHSYNEQFF. For the CDR3, the DNA is TGTGCCAGCAGCCCGCTTGGGGGGAGGCACTCCTACAATGAGCAGTTCTTC. The gene calls are TRBV7-6 and TRBJ2-1, with D perhaps matching TRBD2 (6 bases). Deletions cut 5 bases from V and 0 bases from J, with 17 bases between. The length of the CDR3 is 17 residues. CDR1 SGHVS and CDR2 FNYEAQ come from the germline V gene.

This clonotype has just a few counts. The chain uses TRBV7-9 and TRBJ2-2, with D tentatively TRBD1 (6 bases). V lost 4 bases, J lost 0 bases, and 18 bases lay in between. There are 18 residues in the CDR3. The germline gives CDR1 SEHNR, CDR2 FQNEAQ (reference sequence). In nucleotides, the CDR3 is TGTGCCAGCAGCTCGGACCTACAGGGTCGAGCGAACACCGGGGAGCTGTTTTTT. Translated, it gives CASSSDLQGRANTGELFF.

V and J are TRBV5-1 and TRBJ2-3, with TRBD2 matching over 9 bases. Trimming took 0 bases from V and 2 from J; bases not matched to a gene: 4. CDR3 size: 16 residues. CDR1 and CDR2 from the germline V gene are SGHRS and YFSETQ. The CDR3 reads CASSLEIAGVTDTQYF. DNA for the CDR3: TGCGCCAGCAGCTTGGAGATAGCGGGAGTCACAGATACGCAGTATTTT. The variable domain in full, completed from reference TRBV5-1 and TRBJ2-3, reads KAGVTQTPRYLIKTRGQQVTLSCSPISGHRSVSWYQQTPGQGLQFLFEYFSETQRNKGNFPGRFSGRQFSNSRSEMNVSTLELGDSALYLCASSLEIAGVTDTQYFGPGTRLTVL.

This clonotype was detected only a few times. The chain combines TRBV24-1 with TRBJ2-1; D is ambiguous. V was pared by 5 bases and J by 4 bases, with 11 bases between. The germline V gene encodes CDR1 KGHDR and CDR2 SFDVKD. The CDR3 runs 14 residues. CDR3 in amino acids: CATSAAQDYNEQFF. The CDR3 DNA reads TGTGCCACCAGTGCGGCGCAGGATTACAATGAGCAGTTCTTC.

In this sample, this clonotype turned up many times. The chain recombines TRBV5-5 with TRBJ1-2; tentative D call: TRBD1 (6 bases). CDR1 SGHKS and CDR2 YYEKEE come from the germline V gene (reference sequence). V lost 4 bases to trimming and J lost 5 bases, with 12 bases between them. CDR3 size: 13 residues. CDR3 residues: CASSEGVTYGYTF. DNA of the CDR3: TGTGCCAGCAGCGAGGGGGTCACTTATGGCTACACCTTC.

V and J are TRBV27 and TRBJ2-5, with TRBD2 matching over 11 bases. With V trimmed by 6 bases and J by 4 bases, 1 base remained unmatched. Germline CDR1 MNHEY, CDR2 SMNVEV (reference sequence). The CDR3 loop spans 13 amino acids. The chain's CDR3 is CASRLAGGETQYF. Written as DNA, the CDR3 is TGTGCCAGCAGGCTAGCGGGGGGAGAGACCCAGTACTTC.

V gene TRBV19 combines with J gene TRBJ1-1, with 9 positions matching TRBD1. V dropped 8 bases and J dropped 0; count of bases not matched to a gene: 13. The germline V gene has CDR1 LNHDA and CDR2 SQIVND (reference sequence). The CDR3 loop spans 17 amino acids. CDR3 in amino acids: CASGDQGTGGMNTEAFF. CDR3 DNA: TGTGCCAGTGGAGACCAGGGTACAGGGGGCATGAACACTGAAGCTTTCTTT.

The chain employs TRBV12-3 or TRBV12-4 and TRBJ2-7, with a weak D call TRBD1 (5 bases). The CDR3 covers 12 residues. The germline V and J ends were trimmed by 6 bases and 6 bases, with 12 bases remaining between them. The CDR3 region has the DNA TGTGCCAGCAGCTCCGACAGTCTCGAGCAGTACTTC. Translation gives CASSSDSLEQYF.

This clonotype turned up a few times. The limits of the CDR3 on the DNA are not certain, so only TCRdb's listed CDR3 is given. The chain is built from TRBV6-6 and TRBJ2-7; TRBD1 was called by the table and not checked on the DNA. The germline V gene encodes CDR1 MNHNY and CDR2 SVGAGI (reference sequence). The length of the CDR3 is 13 amino acids, counting both ends. The CDR3 is CASSSSGVDEQYF.

This clonotype was counted between two and nine times. The gene calls are TRBV7-2 and TRBJ2-1; 7 bases are shared with TRBD2. CDR1 is SGHTA and CDR2 is FQGNSA in the germline V gene. The CDR3 covers 15 residues. V shed 1 base and J 3 bases; nucleotides not matched to a gene: 3. The CDR3, as DNA: TGTGCCAGCAGCTTAGGGGCTAGCGGCTACAATGAGCAGTTCTTC. Its translation is CASSLGASGYNEQFF.

This clonotype was seen a handful of times. The genes are TRBV6-6 and TRBJ2-7; the match to TRBD1 covers 10 bases. J gave up 6 bases and V 6 bases, and 20 bases lay outside the gene matches. The CDR3 contains 18 residues. CDR1 is MNHNY and CDR2 is SVGAGI in the germline V gene (reference sequence). CDR3 in amino acids: CASSLTGGAGRGMGEQYF. The DNA of the CDR3 is TGTGCCAGCAGCCTGACAGGGGGCGCTGGGCGGGGGATGGGCGAGCAGTACTTC.

This clonotype was seen more than once but under ten times. V is TRBV29-1 and J is TRBJ1-1; tentatively, D is TRBD1 (6 bases). CDR3 size: 15 residues. CDR1 is SQVTM, CDR2 ANQGSEA, per germline. V was cut by 1 base and J by 1 base, with 13 bases left in between. CDR3 sequence reads: CSVEGRGARNTEAFF. The CDR3 bases are TGCAGCGTTGAAGGCCGGGGGGCAAGGAACACTGAAGCTTTCTTT.

This clonotype was recorded a few times. The V and J genes are TRBV7-9 and TRBJ1-1, with 7 bases fitting TRBD1. The V segment lost 3 bases and the J segment 4 bases; nucleotides outside the gene matches: 2. Germline V gene lookup returns CDR1 SEHNR and CDR2 FQNEAQ (reference sequence). The CDR3 has 13 residues. The CDR3 loop is CASSLTGSTEAFF. DNA of the CDR3: TGTGCCAGCAGCTTGACAGGGTCCACTGAAGCTTTCTTT.

This clonotype was picked up a small number of times. The V and J genes are TRBV19 and TRBJ2-2, with TRBD2 identical over 7 bases. CDR1 LNHDA and CDR2 SQIVND come from the germline V gene (reference sequence). V trimming: 3 bases; J trimming: 5 bases; junction bases outside the gene matches: 9. The CDR3 has 16 amino acids. The CDR3 is CASSIRPGLQTGELFF. CDR3 nucleotides: TGTGCCAGTAGTATTCGGCCGGGACTACAAACCGGGGAGCTGTTTTTT.

The V and J genes are TRBV3-1 and TRBJ2-1; TRBD2 agrees at 8 bases. Germline values: CDR1 LGHDT, CDR2 YNNKEL (reference sequence). The J segment lost 2 bases and the V segment lost 0 bases, leaving 3 bases of the junction unmatched. The CDR3 sequence is 16 residues long. CDR3 in amino acids: CASSQENGGAYNEQFF. The CDR3 DNA sequence: TGTGCCAGCAGCCAAGAGAACGGGGGGGCCTACAATGAGCAGTTCTTC.

A single count supports this clonotype. V is TRBV7-9 and J is TRBJ2-2, with 7 positions matching TRBD1. V was pared by 4 bases and J by 10 bases, with 12 bases of the junction left unmatched. The length of the CDR3 is 15 residues. Germline V gives CDR1 SEHNR, CDR2 FQNEAQ (reference sequence). The CDR3 reads CASSYIHRGEVELFF. In DNA form, the CDR3 reads TGTGCCAGCAGCTATATCCACAGGGGCGAGGTGGAGCTGTTTTTT.

The chain couples TRBV4-2 to TRBJ2-5, with 8 bases fitting TRBD2. Germline assignment: CDR1 LGHNA and CDR2 YNFKEQ. After removal of 1 base from V and 5 bases from J, the junction contained 12 bases not matched to a gene. The CDR3 runs 17 residues. CDR3 protein: CASSQGPSGSTVETQYF. CDR3 in DNA: TGTGCCAGCAGCCAAGGTCCAAGCGGGAGTACAGTGGAGACCCAGTACTTC.